Listed below are T cell receptor beta chains from one sample, sequenced in a study of blood T cell repertoires in COVID-19. TCRdb keeps only in-frame clones here, not all; method: immunoSEQ multiplex PCR. Among approximately 60,000 clones listed, around 82% were seen once. Specimen: peripheral blood. These TCRs come from a woman of 80 years or more with acute or convalescent COVID-19. Each CDR3 is given without its conserved first and last residue. The order of the fields is V gene, CDR3 length, J gene, CDR3 protein.

TRBV6-5	11	TRBJ1-2	ASTRDRDYGYT
TRBV4-2	14	TRBJ2-2	ASSQDRRGYTGELF
TRBV11-3	14	TRBJ2-3	ASSLGAGGGTDTQY
TRBV5-1	14	TRBJ2-3	ASKQRGERNTDTQY
TRBV15	14	TRBJ2-3	ATSPRLAGVSDTQY
TRBV2	10	TRBJ1-2	ASSAGEYGYT
TRBV27	12	TRBJ1-2	ASSTPGRDYGYT
TRBV5-4	12	TRBJ2-2	ASSLSTNTGELF
TRBV7-2	13	TRBJ2-5	ASSYTGTAQETQY
TRBV3-1/TRBV3-2	17	TRBJ2-3	ASSQDRAGLAGGRDTQY
TRBV6-5	13	TRBJ2-3	ASRPGTSGRDTQY
TRBV3-1/TRBV3-2	16	TRBJ1-2	ASSHTGGGDRRTRSYT
TRBV19	9	TRBJ1-2	ASGRGYGYT
TRBV3-1/TRBV3-2	10	TRBJ2-1	ASSPSGGSGF
TRBV5-1	13	TRBJ2-7	ASSLTSGSPDEQY
TRBV3-1/TRBV3-2	10	TRBJ2-7	ASSQVASEQY
TRBV12-3/TRBV12-4	11	TRBJ2-7	ASSPFRGFEQY
TRBV27	11	TRBJ2-1	ASSRNSRGEQF
TRBV5-1	14	TRBJ1-1	ASSLIFDSFGTEAF
TRBV2	13	TRBJ1-1	ASSESFAQNTEAF
TRBV7-8	14	TRBJ1-3	ASSVQGRISGNTIY
TRBV27	14	TRBJ2-5	ASSLVGTGGRETQY
TRBV3-1/TRBV3-2	13	TRBJ2-3	ASSQTGIGTDTQY
TRBV27	15	TRBJ1-5	ASSTTGGGVGRQPQH
TRBV6-6	11	TRBJ1-1	ASSYQGGTEAF